Below, 8 T cell receptor beta chains from the same sample are listed, as sequenced in a study of T cells in Graves' hyperthyroidism and ophthalmopathy. From RNA transcripts, TCR beta CDR3 regions were amplified. RT-PCR in the first round (using the HTBI primer set) targeted the TCR CDR3. TCRdb re-derived calls from the multiplex PCR reads in MiXCR, one entry per CDR3 protein. The sample lists 750,000 to 900,000 distinct CDR3 sequences; about 38% were seen once. Sequences were obtained from blood. The source of these receptors is a man younger than 35 with Graves' hyperthyroidism.

In DNA, the CDR3 is TGTGCCAGCAGCCAAGATGGGGTGGGGAGTCAGCCCCAGCATTTT. It is translated as CASSQDGVGSQPQHF. This chain links TRBV2 with TRBJ1-5; the D is unclear. The CDR3 sequence is 15 residues long. V dropped 6 bases and J dropped 6 bases, with 18 bases sitting between them. From germline, CDR1 is SNHLY and CDR2 FYNNEI.

There are many counts of this clonotype. This chain connects TRBV10-3 to TRBJ2-7; D uncertain. CDR3 length: 11 residues. V lost 5 bases to trimming and J lost 4 bases, with 6 bases between them. CDR1 is ENHRY and CDR2 is SYGVKD in the germline V gene. The CDR3 is CAISPDYEQYF. CDR3 DNA sequence: TGTGCCATCAGTCCAGATTACGAGCAGTACTTC.

This clonotype has ten or more counts. This chain joins TRBV15 and TRBJ2-7, with a weak D call TRBD2 (5 bases). V gave up 5 bases and J gave up 1 base, with 15 bases separating them. The germline CDR1 and CDR2 sequences are LNHNV and YYDKDF (reference sequence). The CDR3 sequence is 15 residues long. This chain's CDR3 is CATSPTAGISYEQYF. CDR3 DNA: TGTGCCACCAGCCCGACCGCGGGTATTTCCTACGAGCAGTACTTC.

V and J are TRBV5-4 and TRBJ2-5, with 7 bases aligning to TRBD1. This CDR3 is 13 amino acids long. The trim removed 10 bases at V and 1 base at J, leaving 7 bases unmatched. Germline V gene lookup returns CDR1 SGHNT and CDR2 YYREEE (reference sequence). In nucleotides, the CDR3 is TGTGCCCTCCAAGGACAGGCCCAAGAGACCCAGTACTTC. This gives the protein CALQGQAQETQYF.

This clonotype was seen many times. The chain links TRBV20-1 to TRBJ1-2, with a tentative D call TRBD1 (6 bases). The V gene's germline CDR1 is DFQATT and CDR2 SNEGSKA (reference sequence). The V gene lost 6 bases and the J gene lost 4 bases, with 15 bases spanning the gap. The CDR3 extends over 13 amino acids. CDR3 nucleotide sequence: TGCAGTGCCTTACAGGGTTCTAGCTATGGCTACACCTTC. This codes for CSALQGSSYGYTF.

V usage is TRBV10-3 and J usage is TRBJ1-5; maybe TRBD1 (6 bases). Germline V lookup: CDR1 ENHRY, CDR2 SYGVKD. The V end was cut by 10 bases, the J end by 6 bases, with 19 bases between. There are 14 residues in the CDR3. The CDR3 here is CASSAKGVSQPQHF. Written as DNA, the CDR3 is TGTGCCAGCAGCGCGAAGGGGGTAAGTCAGCCCCAGCATTTT.

About this clonotype itself: A read error may explain this, as a much larger clone is one base away. This chain joins TRBV28 and TRBJ2-7; perhaps TRBD2 as D (6 bases). V lost 7 bases and J lost 3, with 7 bases in between. The CDR3 is 11 residues long. Looked up from germline, CDR1 is MDHEN and CDR2 is SYDVKM. DNA of the CDR3: TGTGCCAGCAAGGAGGGCTACGAGCAGTACTTC. Translating it yields CASKEGYEQYF.

J is TRBJ2-2 and V is TRBV7-9, with D possibly being TRBD2 (5 bases). This CDR3 region has 17 residues. Germline V gene data show CDR1 as SEHNR and CDR2 as FQNEAQ (reference sequence). Trimming took 0 bases from V and 4 from J, leaving 15 bases between them. Here the CDR3 reads CASSLAQAGASTGELFF. In DNA, the CDR3 is TGTGCCAGCAGCTTAGCGCAGGCGGGCGCGAGCACCGGGGAGCTGTTTTTT.